This is a list of T cell receptor beta chains from one sample in a study of blood T cell repertoires in COVID-19. Repertoires were generated with immunoSEQ multiplex PCR, while TCRdb's copy carries only in-frame clones and drops some. The data show 250,000 or so clones, around 91% seen once. Sequenced sample: peripheral blood. The receptor set was obtained from a woman in her sixties with COVID-19, enrolled during active disease. CDR3s include the opening cysteine and the closing phenylalanine or tryptophan. A D gene is named only where the DNA matches it firmly. Some rows mark clone size as missing; the rest say once, few, many or name a class of expanded clone.

j_gene: TRBJ1-1
abundance: NA
d_gene: NA
v_gene: TRBV19
CDR3nt: TGTGCCAGTCACCCCGGGGGGTCGATGAACACTGAAGCTTTCTTT
CDR3aa: CASHPGGSMNTEAFF

j_gene: TRBJ1-4
abundance: NA
d_gene: NA
v_gene: TRBV19
CDR3nt: TGTGCCAGTTGTGGGGGCGCGGGGGTTGAAAAACTGTTTTTT
CDR3aa: CASCGGAGVEKLFF

j_gene: TRBJ1-4
abundance: NA
d_gene: TRBD1
v_gene: TRBV5-1
CDR3nt: TGCGCCAGCAGCTCACAGGGGGCCCGCAATGAAAAACTGTTTTTT
CDR3aa: CASSSQGARNEKLFF

j_gene: TRBJ2-1
abundance: NA
d_gene: TRBD2
v_gene: TRBV9
CDR3nt: TGTGCCAGCAGCGCCCCCTTGGGGACTAGCGGGTTCTCCTACAATGAGCAGTTCTTC
CDR3aa: CASSAPLGTSGFSYNEQFF

j_gene: TRBJ2-7
abundance: NA
d_gene: NA
v_gene: TRBV20-1
CDR3nt: TGCAGTGCAGCCGACACTGGGCAGCAGTACTTC
CDR3aa: CSAADTGQQYF

j_gene: TRBJ2-7
abundance: once
d_gene: TRBD1
v_gene: TRBV5-6
CDR3nt: TGTGCCAGCAGCCCCCCGGGACAGCCCTACGAGCAGTACTTC
CDR3aa: CASSPPGQPYEQYF

j_gene: TRBJ1-3
abundance: NA
d_gene: NA
v_gene: TRBV2
CDR3nt: TGTGCCATCAGGTCGCTGGAAACAGGTACCATATATTTT
CDR3aa: CAIRSLETGTIYF

j_gene: TRBJ2-3
abundance: NA
d_gene: NA
v_gene: TRBV7-2
CDR3nt: TGTGCCAGCAGCAAAAACCGCCGGGACATTAGCACAGATACGCAGTATTTT
CDR3aa: CASSKNRRDISTDTQYF

j_gene: TRBJ2-3
abundance: NA
d_gene: TRBD2
v_gene: TRBV5-4
CDR3nt: TGTGCCAGCAGCTCGGGAGCGGGGGGGCGAGGCACAGATACGCAGTATTTT
CDR3aa: CASSSGAGGRGTDTQYF

j_gene: TRBJ1-3
abundance: NA
d_gene: TRBD1
v_gene: TRBV5-1
CDR3nt: TGCGCCAGCAGCCTAGGACAGGCTTCCAGTGGTAGTGACACCATATATTTT
CDR3aa: CASSLGQASSGSDTIYF

j_gene: TRBJ2-5
abundance: NA
d_gene: TRBD2
v_gene: TRBV9
CDR3nt: TGTGCCAGCAGCGTAGGGAGGGGAGCGGGGGGCAGTTTGGTAGAGACCCAGTACTTC
CDR3aa: CASSVGRGAGGSLVETQYF

j_gene: TRBJ1-5
abundance: NA
d_gene: TRBD1
v_gene: TRBV19
CDR3nt: TGTGCCAGTCGGGACAGGCGCAATCAGCCCCAGCATTTT
CDR3aa: CASRDRRNQPQHF

j_gene: TRBJ1-2
abundance: NA
d_gene: NA
v_gene: TRBV29-1
CDR3nt: TGCAGCGTTTACGGAGAGGGTAACTATGGCTACACCTTC
CDR3aa: CSVYGEGNYGYTF

j_gene: TRBJ1-5
abundance: NA
d_gene: NA
v_gene: TRBV5-8
CDR3nt: TGTGCCAGCAGCCCCCTTTGGGGGGAGGATCAGCCCCAGCATTTT
CDR3aa: CASSPLWGEDQPQHF

j_gene: TRBJ2-1
abundance: once
d_gene: TRBD2
v_gene: TRBV19
CDR3nt: TGTGCCAGTAGCCCATCCCGGGCGGGGGGGCCAGGGAATGAGCAGTTCTTC
CDR3aa: CASSPSRAGGPGNEQFF

j_gene: TRBJ2-7
abundance: once
d_gene: TRBD2
v_gene: TRBV3-1/TRBV3-2
CDR3nt: TGTGCCAGCAGCCAAGCCGGGACTACCTACGAGCAGTACTTC
CDR3aa: CASSQAGTTYEQYF

j_gene: TRBJ1-2
abundance: few
d_gene: NA
v_gene: TRBV18
CDR3nt: TGTGCCAGCTCACCCCCAGGGTACTATGGCTACACCTTC
CDR3aa: CASSPPGYYGYTF

j_gene: TRBJ2-6
abundance: NA
d_gene: TRBD1
v_gene: TRBV6-5
CDR3nt: TGTGCCAGCAATACAGGGGCTGGGGCCAACGTCCTGACTTTC
CDR3aa: CASNTGAGANVLTF

j_gene: TRBJ1-6
abundance: NA
d_gene: TRBD1
v_gene: TRBV2
CDR3nt: TGTGCCAGCAGTTCAGGACAGGGGGGTTCACCCCTCCACTTT
CDR3aa: CASSSGQGGSPLHF

j_gene: TRBJ2-7
abundance: NA
d_gene: NA
v_gene: TRBV9
CDR3nt: TGTGCCAGCAGCGTAGAAGGGGGCTCCTACGAGCAGTACTTC
CDR3aa: CASSVEGGSYEQYF

j_gene: TRBJ2-7
abundance: NA
d_gene: TRBD1
v_gene: TRBV29-1
CDR3nt: TGCAGCGTTGTACGACAGGGGGGCTACGAGCAGTACTTC
CDR3aa: CSVVRQGGYEQYF

j_gene: TRBJ1-6
abundance: once
d_gene: NA
v_gene: TRBV4-1
CDR3nt: TGCGCCAGCAGCCAAGAAATCCCACAGAGCTCCTATAATTCACCCCTCCACTTT
CDR3aa: CASSQEIPQSSYNSPLHF

j_gene: TRBJ2-6
abundance: NA
d_gene: NA
v_gene: TRBV18
CDR3nt: TGTGCCAGCTCACCAAGATTCTCTCAGGGGGCCAACGTCCTGACTTTC
CDR3aa: CASSPRFSQGANVLTF

j_gene: TRBJ1-2
abundance: NA
d_gene: TRBD1
v_gene: TRBV5-1
CDR3nt: TGCGCCAGCAGCTCCCTAACAGGGGGCTATGGCTACACCTTC
CDR3aa: CASSSLTGGYGYTF

j_gene: TRBJ1-3
abundance: NA
d_gene: TRBD1
v_gene: TRBV29-1
CDR3nt: TGCAGCGTCCCCGGGACAGGGGGCTCTGGAAACACCATATATTTT
CDR3aa: CSVPGTGGSGNTIYF

j_gene: TRBJ1-6
abundance: NA
d_gene: NA
v_gene: TRBV6-5
CDR3nt: TGTGCCAGCAGTTACTCTGGCCGGACACCTAATTCACCCCTCCACTTT
CDR3aa: CASSYSGRTPNSPLHF

j_gene: TRBJ2-7
abundance: NA
d_gene: TRBD2
v_gene: TRBV7-9
CDR3nt: TGTGCCAGCAGCTTAGCGGAGCTAGCGGGGCCCTTTACCGACGAGCAGTACTTC
CDR3aa: CASSLAELAGPFTDEQYF

j_gene: TRBJ1-4
abundance: NA
d_gene: NA
v_gene: TRBV6-5
CDR3nt: TGTGCCAGCACCCGCGGTGGAGTTCGGGAAAAACTGTTTTTT
CDR3aa: CASTRGGVREKLFF

j_gene: TRBJ1-6
abundance: once
d_gene: NA
v_gene: TRBV9
CDR3nt: TGTGCCAGCAGCGTAGGAGGGAATAATTCACCCCTCCACTTT
CDR3aa: CASSVGGNNSPLHF

j_gene: TRBJ1-5
abundance: NA
d_gene: NA
v_gene: TRBV19
CDR3nt: TGTGCCAGTAGTCCCCTGTTAGGGTCCGGGGAGCCCCAGCATTTT
CDR3aa: CASSPLLGSGEPQHF

j_gene: TRBJ1-2
abundance: NA
d_gene: NA
v_gene: TRBV30
CDR3nt: TGTGCCTGGAGTGTACCCGGACAGCCCTATGGCTACACCTTC
CDR3aa: CAWSVPGQPYGYTF

j_gene: TRBJ2-7
abundance: NA
d_gene: NA
v_gene: TRBV6-2/TRBV6-3
CDR3nt: TGTGCCAGCACCTACTCGCCAGATGAGCAGTACTTC
CDR3aa: CASTYSPDEQYF

j_gene: TRBJ1-2
abundance: NA
d_gene: NA
v_gene: TRBV29-1
CDR3nt: TGCAGCGTTGTATTAGGGGAGGACTATGGCTACACCTTC
CDR3aa: CSVVLGEDYGYTF

j_gene: TRBJ1-3
abundance: NA
d_gene: NA
v_gene: TRBV28
CDR3nt: TGTGCCAGCAGTCTTATCGGGGGTCCTGGAAACACCATATATTTT
CDR3aa: CASSLIGGPGNTIYF

j_gene: TRBJ2-7
abundance: NA
d_gene: TRBD2
v_gene: TRBV5-1
CDR3nt: TGCGCCAGCAGTCATAGGACTAGCGAGTCCTTCTCCTACGAGCAGTACTTC
CDR3aa: CASSHRTSESFSYEQYF

j_gene: TRBJ2-7
abundance: NA
d_gene: TRBD2
v_gene: TRBV7-2
CDR3nt: TGTGCCAGCACCCAGCTAAGCGGGGGTCCCTACGAGCAGTACTTC
CDR3aa: CASTQLSGGPYEQYF

j_gene: TRBJ1-2
abundance: once
d_gene: TRBD1
v_gene: TRBV11-2
CDR3nt: TGTGCCAGCAGCTTAGATAGGGACAGGGCTAACTATGGCTACACCTTC
CDR3aa: CASSLDRDRANYGYTF

j_gene: TRBJ1-6
abundance: once
d_gene: TRBD1
v_gene: TRBV5-1
CDR3nt: TGCGCCAGCAGCTTGAGCCGTCAGGGGGTTAGTACACCCCTCCACTTT
CDR3aa: CASSLSRQGVSTPLHF

j_gene: TRBJ1-2
abundance: NA
d_gene: NA
v_gene: TRBV6-5
CDR3nt: TGTGCCAGCAGGCCAGGGGCCGACCCCTATGGCTACACCTTC
CDR3aa: CASRPGADPYGYTF

j_gene: TRBJ1-2
abundance: NA
d_gene: NA
v_gene: TRBV5-6
CDR3nt: TGTGCCAGCAGGCGTTTCGGGACACCCGCTAACTATGGCTACACCTTC
CDR3aa: CASRRFGTPANYGYTF

j_gene: TRBJ2-5
abundance: NA
d_gene: NA
v_gene: TRBV5-6
CDR3nt: TGTGCCAGCAGCTTTCAAGGGGCGAGGGAGACCCAGTACTTC
CDR3aa: CASSFQGARETQYF

j_gene: TRBJ1-5
abundance: NA
d_gene: NA
v_gene: TRBV2
CDR3nt: TGTGCCAGCAGCCTGACAGGAAGCAATCAGCCCCAGCATTTT
CDR3aa: CASSLTGSNQPQHF

j_gene: TRBJ1-2
abundance: NA
d_gene: NA
v_gene: TRBV4-1
CDR3nt: TGCGCCAGCAGCCAAGAAACATATGGCTACACCTTC
CDR3aa: CASSQETYGYTF

j_gene: TRBJ2-7
abundance: NA
d_gene: TRBD1
v_gene: TRBV6-5
CDR3nt: TGTGCCAGCAGGGGGACAGGTGATATCTACGAGCAGTACTTC
CDR3aa: CASRGTGDIYEQYF

j_gene: TRBJ1-1
abundance: NA
d_gene: NA
v_gene: TRBV4-1
CDR3nt: TGCGCCAGCAGCCAAGAGACTGACGTCGGTGAAGCTTTCTTT
CDR3aa: CASSQETDVGEAFF

j_gene: TRBJ1-1
abundance: NA
d_gene: TRBD1
v_gene: TRBV7-3
CDR3nt: TGTGCCAGCAGCCTCACAGGGGCCCTGAACACTGAAGCTTTCTTT
CDR3aa: CASSLTGALNTEAFF

j_gene: TRBJ2-7
abundance: once
d_gene: NA
v_gene: TRBV9
CDR3nt: TGTGCCAGCAGCGTAGGGCAGGGGCACTACGAGCAGTACTTC
CDR3aa: CASSVGQGHYEQYF

j_gene: TRBJ2-3
abundance: NA
d_gene: NA
v_gene: TRBV6-2/TRBV6-3
CDR3nt: TGTGCCAGCAGTTACTTGGCAGTAGATACGCAGTATTTT
CDR3aa: CASSYLAVDTQYF

j_gene: TRBJ1-2
abundance: NA
d_gene: TRBD1
v_gene: TRBV19
CDR3nt: TGTGCCAGTAGTATTCGGCGAATCGGGACAGGGGGAAACTATGGCTACACCTTC
CDR3aa: CASSIRRIGTGGNYGYTF

j_gene: TRBJ2-7
abundance: NA
d_gene: NA
v_gene: TRBV7-9
CDR3nt: TGTGCCAGCAGCTTAGCGGGCACAACCTACGAGCAGTACTTC
CDR3aa: CASSLAGTTYEQYF

j_gene: TRBJ1-2
abundance: NA
d_gene: TRBD1
v_gene: TRBV9
CDR3nt: TGTGCCAGCAGCCACAGCCCAGACAGGGGTCCTAACTATGGCTACACCTTC
CDR3aa: CASSHSPDRGPNYGYTF

j_gene: TRBJ1-2
abundance: NA
d_gene: NA
v_gene: TRBV11-2
CDR3nt: TGTGCCAGCAGCCTACAGACAGTAGATAACTATGGCTACACCTTC
CDR3aa: CASSLQTVDNYGYTF

j_gene: TRBJ2-1
abundance: NA
d_gene: NA
v_gene: TRBV14
CDR3nt: TGTGCCAGCAGCCAAGTATCCGCGGGGAACCCAGGTGAGCAGTTCTTC
CDR3aa: CASSQVSAGNPGEQFF

j_gene: TRBJ2-1
abundance: NA
d_gene: NA
v_gene: TRBV7-2
CDR3nt: TGTGCCAGCAGCCCTCAGCAGGGTACCTACAATGAGCAGTTCTTC
CDR3aa: CASSPQQGTYNEQFF

j_gene: TRBJ1-2
abundance: NA
d_gene: TRBD1
v_gene: TRBV7-2
CDR3nt: TGTGCCAGCAGCTTTAAGGGGGCTGGGGGCTACACCTTC
CDR3aa: CASSFKGAGGYTF